This is a list of T cell receptor beta chains from one sample in a study of chemoradiotherapy in HPV16-positive cancers. The data were produced by immunoSEQ multiplex PCR, yet TCRdb's version contains in-frame clones alone and is incomplete. The sample includes approximately 27,000 clones, approximately 84% seen only once; the top ten take 5% to 7%. Sequences were derived from blood, sampled from a patient who underwent chemoradiotherapy. The receptors were sampled from a human donor with HPV-associated anogenital cancer. Each CDR3 is given with its conserved first and last residue. The D gene is left open where the match is weak. Rows give clone size only sometimes, using once, few, many, or a class for an expanded clone.

V,D,J,size,DNA,CDR3
TRBV9,TRBD2,TRBJ2-1,NA,TGTGCCAGCAGCGTAGCCCCTGGCGGGGGACACAATGAGCAGTTCTTC,CASSVAPGGGHNEQFF
TRBV15,TRBD1,TRBJ1-1,NA,TGTGCCACCAGCAGAGTACCATCCGGGACAGGGTATGGCGCTGAAGCTTTCTTT,CATSRVPSGTGYGAEAFF
TRBV6-1,NA,TRBJ2-2,NA,TGTGCCAGCACCCTCCTTGACGGGGAGCTGTTTTTT,CASTLLDGELFF
TRBV19,TRBD1,TRBJ1-6,NA,TGTGCCAGTAGTACCCCGGGACAGGGGGTCTCACCCCTCCACTTT,CASSTPGQGVSPLHF
TRBV7-8,NA,TRBJ1-4,NA,TGTGCCAGCAGCTTAGTTATACAGGGTGAACACACAACTAATGAAAAACTGTTTTTT,CASSLVIQGEHTTNEKLFF
TRBV29-1,TRBD2,TRBJ2-1,NA,TGCAGCGTAAGAGGCGGGGGGAGCTCCTACAATGAGCAGTTCTTC,CSVRGGGSSYNEQFF
TRBV27,NA,TRBJ1-1,NA,TGTGCCAGCAGTTTATCGGGTGGGCGATCCACTGAAGCTTTCTTT,CASSLSGGRSTEAFF
TRBV29-1,NA,TRBJ2-2,NA,TGCAGCGTTGAAGGCGGGACGTGGGGAAACACCGGGGAGCTGTTTTTT,CSVEGGTWGNTGELFF
TRBV30,NA,TRBJ2-1,NA,TGTGCCTGGAGTGTATGGAGTGAGCAGTTCTTC,CAWSVWSEQFF
TRBV30,NA,TRBJ2-3,few,TGTGCCTGGAGTGTAGGGCTAAACACAGATACGCAGTATTTT,CAWSVGLNTDTQYF
TRBV10-3,TRBD1,TRBJ1-1,few,TGTGCCGCGGCGGACAGGGGTAACACTGAAGCTTTCTTT,CAAADRGNTEAFF
TRBV19,NA,TRBJ1-2,NA,TGTGCCACCCTTTACTATGGCTACACCTTC,CATLYYGYTF
TRBV5-4,NA,TRBJ2-6,NA,TGTGCCAGCAGCGCGAGACAGGGAGGCGTCCTGACTTTC,CASSARQGGVLTF
TRBV11-1,TRBD1,TRBJ1-2,NA,TGTGCCAGCAGCTCCGAGACAAAGACAGGGTCTGCTGGCTACACCTTC,CASSSETKTGSAGYTF
TRBV2,TRBD1,TRBJ1-2,few,TGTGCCAGCAGCGGACAGGGAAACTATGGCTACACCTTC,CASSGQGNYGYTF
TRBV19,TRBD1,TRBJ2-2,NA,TGTGCCAGTAGGGCAGGGGGCGGCGGGGAGCTGTTTTTT,CASRAGGGGELFF
TRBV18,NA,TRBJ2-2,NA,TGTGCCAGCTCACCGGACAGAAACACCGGGGAGCTGTTTTTT,CASSPDRNTGELFF
TRBV27,NA,TRBJ1-5,NA,TGTGCCAGCAGTTTATGGTCGGGGAATCAGCCCCAGCATTTT,CASSLWSGNQPQHF
TRBV7-9,NA,TRBJ2-2,NA,TGTGCCAGCAGCCGACGACTAGGGGGCACCGGGGAGCTGTTTTTT,CASSRRLGGTGELFF
TRBV5-1,NA,TRBJ2-6,NA,TGCGCCAGCAGCTTGTGGGGATCTGGGGCCAACGTCCTGACTTTC,CASSLWGSGANVLTF
TRBV11-2,TRBD1,TRBJ2-3,NA,TGTGCCAGCAGCTTAGGGGGAACAGGGGGCGAAGATACGCAGTATTTT,CASSLGGTGGEDTQYF
TRBV27,NA,TRBJ1-1,NA,TGTGCCAGCAGTCGCTTGACCGAGAACACTGAAGCTTTCTTT,CASSRLTENTEAFF
TRBV7-9,NA,TRBJ1-2,NA,TGTGCCAGCAGCTTAGAGGGGCCAGGGGCTAACTATGGCTACACCTTC,CASSLEGPGANYGYTF
TRBV6-5,NA,TRBJ1-1,NA,TGTGCCAGCAGTTACTTTCCAGAGGGTGAAGCTTTCTTT,CASSYFPEGEAFF
TRBV7-2,NA,TRBJ1-2,NA,TGTGCCAGCAGCTTGGCGCAGAAGAACTATGGCTACACCTTC,CASSLAQKNYGYTF
TRBV7-9,TRBD1,TRBJ1-4,NA,TGTGCCAGCAGCTCGGGACAGTTGAATGAAAAACTGTTTTTT,CASSSGQLNEKLFF
TRBV19,NA,TRBJ1-5,NA,TGTGCCAGTACCCCCAGGGTCAATCAGCCCCAGCATTTT,CASTPRVNQPQHF
TRBV6-5,NA,TRBJ1-1,NA,TGTGCCAGCAACAACGGGAGATACACTGAAGCTTTCTTT,CASNNGRYTEAFF
TRBV2,NA,TRBJ2-7,NA,TGTGCCAGCAGAGGGGGGTTCTACGTTCGGCGAGGCTACGAGCAGTACTTC,CASRGGFYVRRGYEQYF
TRBV19,TRBD2,TRBJ2-5,NA,TGTGCCAGTAGTCCGGGACTAGAAGAGACCCAGTACTTC,CASSPGLEETQYF
TRBV20-1,NA,TRBJ2-1,NA,TGCAGTGGGTATAGGGATGAGCAGTTCTTC,CSGYRDEQFF
TRBV18,TRBD1,TRBJ2-3,NA,TGTGCCAGCTCATCAAGACAGGGTGGGACAGATACGCAGTATTTT,CASSSRQGGTDTQYF
TRBV28,TRBD1,TRBJ1-1,NA,TGTGCCAGCAGTCCAATAAGTTACAGGGGGGTGTGGGTCACTGAAGCTTTCTTT,CASSPISYRGVWVTEAFF
TRBV11-2,TRBD1,TRBJ1-5,NA,TGTGCCAGCAGCTTAGGCGACAGGGGAGAGGGTCAGCCCCAGCATTTT,CASSLGDRGEGQPQHF
TRBV19,NA,TRBJ2-7,once,TGTGCCAGTAGTCCGAACCTACGGACCATCTACGAGCAGTACTTC,CASSPNLRTIYEQYF
TRBV27,NA,TRBJ2-7,NA,TGTGCCAGCAGTAAACCGGGACCCCTCTACGAGCAGTACTTC,CASSKPGPLYEQYF
TRBV7-9,NA,TRBJ2-4,NA,TGTGCCAGCAGCCGTATCGGCGGAGGGGGCGCCAAAAACATTCAGTACTTC,CASSRIGGGGAKNIQYF
TRBV6-6,NA,TRBJ1-5,NA,TGTGCCAGCAGTTGGGGAGAGCCCCAGCATTTT,CASSWGEPQHF
TRBV5-4,TRBD2,TRBJ2-3,NA,TGTGCCAGCAGCTTGGCTAGCGGCGCAGATACGCAGTATTTT,CASSLASGADTQYF
TRBV29-1,TRBD2,TRBJ2-3,NA,TGCAGCGAACGGGGGGGGAGCACAGATACGCAGTATTTT,CSERGGSTDTQYF
TRBV5-1,TRBD1,TRBJ2-5,NA,TGCGCCAGCAGCTTGGGTCGGGGACAGGGGGACGAGACCCAGTACTTC,CASSLGRGQGDETQYF
TRBV11-2,NA,TRBJ2-1,NA,TGTGCCAGCAGCCACCTAGACAATGAGCAGTTCTTC,CASSHLDNEQFF
TRBV5-1,NA,TRBJ1-5,NA,TGCGCCAGCAGCCCCGAGGGGGTGGTTAGCAATCAGCCCCAGCATTTT,CASSPEGVVSNQPQHF
TRBV6-5,NA,TRBJ1-2,NA,TGTGCCAGCAGTTACTCGATGCGGTCATCGGGCTATGGCTACACCTTC,CASSYSMRSSGYGYTF
TRBV4-1,NA,TRBJ1-1,NA,TGCGCCAGCAGCGACGCGGAAGCTTTCTTT,CASSDAEAFF
TRBV5-4,NA,TRBJ1-2,NA,TGTGCCAGCAGCTCTGGGGGGGGATACTATGGCTACACCTTC,CASSSGGGYYGYTF
TRBV14,NA,TRBJ2-1,NA,TGTGCCAGCAGCCAAGATAGGGGCTCCTACAATGAGCAGTTCTTC,CASSQDRGSYNEQFF
TRBV5-1,NA,TRBJ2-1,NA,TGCGCCAGCAGTTACGTAGCGGTTGGATACAATGAGCAGTTCTTC,CASSYVAVGYNEQFF
TRBV27,NA,TRBJ2-2,NA,TGTGCCAGCAGTTATAATGCGGGGTCAACAACCGGGGAGCTGTTTTTT,CASSYNAGSTTGELFF
TRBV7-2,NA,TRBJ2-5,NA,TGTGCCAGCAGCCTGGGGCAGACTAACCAAGAGACCCAGTACTTC,CASSLGQTNQETQYF
TRBV5-1,NA,TRBJ2-7,NA,TGCGCCAGCAGCTTGGAGGTCATAGGCTACGAGCAGTACTTC,CASSLEVIGYEQYF
TRBV6-5,NA,TRBJ2-1,NA,TGTGCCAGCAGACCAGTGGGGCCCGGGAATGAGCAGTTCTTC,CASRPVGPGNEQFF
TRBV11-3,TRBD1,TRBJ2-2,NA,TGTGCCAGCAGGGGACCGGGACAGGGCGCCGGGGAGCTGTTTTTT,CASRGPGQGAGELFF
TRBV5-4,TRBD1,TRBJ2-5,NA,TGTGCCAGCAGCTTGGTGGCAGGGGGCCAAGAGACCCAGTACTTC,CASSLVAGGQETQYF